These T cell receptor beta chains were read from a single sample in a study of blood T cell repertoires in COVID-19. The protocol was immunoSEQ multiplex PCR, while the TCRdb copy is restricted to in-frame clones and leaves out a portion. The sample records under 200,000 clones, about 85% being singletons. The specimen sequenced was peripheral blood. These TCRs come from a man aged 65 to 79 who had recovered from COVID-19. Each CDR3 is given with its conserved first and last residue.

CDR3aa: CASSWDRVEYNEQFF
v_gene: TRBV5-1
len: 15

CDR3aa: CACRTGWYGYTF
v_gene: TRBV30
len: 12

CDR3aa: CASSVHGQGPYEQYF
v_gene: TRBV9
len: 15

CDR3aa: CASSLDGQGGDTQYF
v_gene: TRBV5-1
len: 15

CDR3aa: CASSHDSVKETQYF
v_gene: TRBV5-5
len: 14

CDR3aa: CASKLPTGQGTEQFF
v_gene: TRBV2
len: 15

CDR3aa: CASLGLAGKYNEQFF
v_gene: TRBV5-1
len: 15

CDR3aa: CASSQGKSSYNEQFF
v_gene: TRBV5-1
len: 15

CDR3aa: CASRAQQGYEQYF
v_gene: TRBV5-6
len: 13

CDR3aa: CASTLTSGNNYEQYF
v_gene: TRBV6-6
len: 15

CDR3aa: CASSLLADTQYF
v_gene: TRBV6-6
len: 12

CDR3aa: CASSLGLVTSTDTQYF
v_gene: TRBV6-2/TRBV6-3
len: 16

CDR3aa: CASSSQGNQPQHF
v_gene: TRBV19
len: 13

CDR3aa: CASSLRERTEAFF
v_gene: TRBV5-1
len: 13

CDR3aa: CASSSPGQGPNQPQHF
v_gene: TRBV7-9
len: 16

CDR3aa: CASSVAGVNTEAFF
v_gene: TRBV9
len: 14

CDR3aa: CASSPRQGWNTGELFF
v_gene: TRBV28
len: 16

CDR3aa: CASSPGLAGGPGTDTQYF
v_gene: TRBV18
len: 18

CDR3aa: CASTPPSGELFF
v_gene: TRBV12-3/TRBV12-4
len: 12

CDR3aa: CASSTGQGADTQYF
v_gene: TRBV5-1
len: 14

CDR3aa: CASSPAPAGNAGNTIYF
v_gene: TRBV18
len: 17

CDR3aa: CASSLFWGLNEQFF
v_gene: TRBV7-2
len: 14